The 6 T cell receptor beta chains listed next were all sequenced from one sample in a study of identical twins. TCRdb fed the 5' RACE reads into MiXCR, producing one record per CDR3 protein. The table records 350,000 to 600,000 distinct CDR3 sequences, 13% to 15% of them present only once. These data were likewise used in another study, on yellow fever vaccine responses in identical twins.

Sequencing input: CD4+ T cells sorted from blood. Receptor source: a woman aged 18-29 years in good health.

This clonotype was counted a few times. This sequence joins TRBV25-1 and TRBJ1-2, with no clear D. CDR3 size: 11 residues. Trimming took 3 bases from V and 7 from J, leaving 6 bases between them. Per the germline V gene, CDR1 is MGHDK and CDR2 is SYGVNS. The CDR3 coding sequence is TGTGCCAGCAGTGAGACCAGTGGCTACACCTTC. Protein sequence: CASSETSGYTF.

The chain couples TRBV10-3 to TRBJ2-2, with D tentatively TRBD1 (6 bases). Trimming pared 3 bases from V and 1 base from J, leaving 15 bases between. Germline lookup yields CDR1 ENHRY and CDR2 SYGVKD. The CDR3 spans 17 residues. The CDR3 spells CAISENRGFQNTGELFF. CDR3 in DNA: TGTGCCATCAGTGAAAATAGGGGGTTTCAGAACACCGGGGAGCTGTTTTTT.

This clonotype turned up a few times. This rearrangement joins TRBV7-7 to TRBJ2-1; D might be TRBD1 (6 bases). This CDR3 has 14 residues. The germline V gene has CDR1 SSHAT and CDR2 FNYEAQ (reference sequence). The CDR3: CASAQGTGHNEQFF. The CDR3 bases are TGTGCTAGCGCTCAGGGGACGGGGCACAATGAGCAGTTCTTC.

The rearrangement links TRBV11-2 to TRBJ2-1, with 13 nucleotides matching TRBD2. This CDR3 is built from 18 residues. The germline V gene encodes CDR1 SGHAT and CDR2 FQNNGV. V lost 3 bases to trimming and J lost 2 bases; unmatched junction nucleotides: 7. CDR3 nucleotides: TGTGCCAGCAGCTTGACTAGCGGGGGGATCGTCACCTACAATGAGCAGTTCTTC. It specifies CASSLTSGGIVTYNEQFF.

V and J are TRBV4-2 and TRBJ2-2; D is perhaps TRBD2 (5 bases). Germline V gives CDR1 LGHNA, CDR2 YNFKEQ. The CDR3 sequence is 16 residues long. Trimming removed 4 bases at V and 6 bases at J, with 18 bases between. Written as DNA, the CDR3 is TGTGCCAGCAGCCCGAGACTAAGCATGATCGCCGGGGAGCTGTTTTTT. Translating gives CASSPRLSMIAGELFF.

CDR3 sequence reads: CSAAPCTDTQYF. The DNA of the CDR3 is TGCAGTGCGGCACCCTGCACAGATACGCAGTATTTT. The chain combines TRBV20-1 with TRBJ2-3; D is undetermined. Per germline, CDR1 DFQATT and CDR2 SNEGSKA (reference sequence). V lost 6 bases and J lost 1, with 8 bases in between. The CDR3 runs 12 residues.